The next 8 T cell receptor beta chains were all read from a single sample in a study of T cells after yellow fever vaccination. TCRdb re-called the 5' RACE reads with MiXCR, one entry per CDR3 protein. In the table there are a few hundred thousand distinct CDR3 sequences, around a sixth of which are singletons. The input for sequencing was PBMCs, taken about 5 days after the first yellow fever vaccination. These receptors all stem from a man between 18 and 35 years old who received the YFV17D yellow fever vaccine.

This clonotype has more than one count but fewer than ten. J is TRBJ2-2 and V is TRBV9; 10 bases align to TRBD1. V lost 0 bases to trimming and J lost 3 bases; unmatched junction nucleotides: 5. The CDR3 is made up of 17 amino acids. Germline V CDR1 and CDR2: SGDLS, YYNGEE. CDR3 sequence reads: CASSVGATGGDTGELFF. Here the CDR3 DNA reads TGTGCCAGCAGCGTAGGGGCGACAGGGGGCGACACCGGGGAGCTGTTTTTT. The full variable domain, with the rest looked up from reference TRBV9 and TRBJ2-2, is DSGVTQTPKHLITATGQRVTLRCSPRSGDLSVYWYQQSLDQGLQFLIQYYNGEERAKGNILERFSAQQFPDLHSELNLSSLELGDSALYFCASSVGATGGDTGELFFGEGSRLTVL.

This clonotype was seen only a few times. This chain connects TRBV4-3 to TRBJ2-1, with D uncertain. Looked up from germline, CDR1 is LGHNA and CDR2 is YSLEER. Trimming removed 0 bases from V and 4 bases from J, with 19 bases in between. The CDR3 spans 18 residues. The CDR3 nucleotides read TGCGCCAGCAGCCAAGAACACAGACCGTGGGTGCCATACAATGAGCAGTTCTTC. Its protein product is CASSQEHRPWVPYNEQFF.

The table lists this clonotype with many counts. The chain's CDR3 is CASSRIPLLAGEVTARILYEQYV. As DNA, the CDR3 is TGTGCCAGCAGCCGTATTCCCCTACTAGCGGGGGAAGTAACAGCTCGTATTTTATACGAGCAGTACGTC. V usage is TRBV14 and J usage is TRBJ2-7; 11 positions agree with TRBD2. The CDR3 spans 23 residues. The germline CDR1 and CDR2 sequences are SGHDN and FVKESK. V shed 4 bases and J 4 bases; nucleotides not matched to a gene: 30.

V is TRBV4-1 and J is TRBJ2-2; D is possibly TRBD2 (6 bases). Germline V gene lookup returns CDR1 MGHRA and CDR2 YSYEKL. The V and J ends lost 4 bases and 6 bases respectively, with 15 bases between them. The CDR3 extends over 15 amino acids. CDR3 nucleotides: TGCGCCAGCAGCCTCCGCGGGACCTCAGCCGGGGAGCTGTTTTTT. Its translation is CASSLRGTSAGELFF.

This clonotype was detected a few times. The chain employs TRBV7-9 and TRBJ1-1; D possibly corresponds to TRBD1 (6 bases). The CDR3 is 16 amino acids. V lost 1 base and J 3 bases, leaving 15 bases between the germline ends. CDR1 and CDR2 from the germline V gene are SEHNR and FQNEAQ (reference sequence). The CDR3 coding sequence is TGTGCCAGCAGCTTAGGGGATGGGGGGCCGGACACTGAAGCTTTCTTT. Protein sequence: CASSLGDGGPDTEAFF. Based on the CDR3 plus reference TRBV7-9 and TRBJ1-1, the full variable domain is DTGVSQNPRHKITKRGQNVTFRCDPISEHNRLYWYRQTLGQGPEFLTYFQNEAQLEKSRLLSDRFSAERPKGSFSTLEIQRTEQGDSAMYLCASSLGDGGPDTEAFFGQGTRLTVV.

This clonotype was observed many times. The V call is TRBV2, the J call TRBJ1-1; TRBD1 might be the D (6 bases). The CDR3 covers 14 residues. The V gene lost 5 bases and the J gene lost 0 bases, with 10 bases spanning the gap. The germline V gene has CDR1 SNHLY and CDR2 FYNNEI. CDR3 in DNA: TGTGCCAGCAGTATAGACAGGTTGAACACTGAAGCTTTCTTT. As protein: CASSIDRLNTEAFF.

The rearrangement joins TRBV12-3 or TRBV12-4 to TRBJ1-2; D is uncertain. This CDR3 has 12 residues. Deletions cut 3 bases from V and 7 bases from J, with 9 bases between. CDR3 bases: TGTGCCAGCAGTTTCTCCACCTCTGGCTACACCTTC. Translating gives CASSFSTSGYTF.

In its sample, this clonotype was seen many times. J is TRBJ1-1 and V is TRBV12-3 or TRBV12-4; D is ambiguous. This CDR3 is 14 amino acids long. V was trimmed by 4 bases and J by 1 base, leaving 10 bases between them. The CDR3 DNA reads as TGTGCCAGCAGTTCTCGGCGAACGAACACTGAAGCTTTCTTT. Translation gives CASSSRRTNTEAFF.